This is a list of T cell receptor beta chains from one sample in a study of blood T cell repertoires in COVID-19. The data were produced by immunoSEQ multiplex PCR, yet TCRdb's version contains in-frame clones alone and is incomplete. The data hold 75,000 to 85,000 clones, with 70% to 90% observed a single time. The source material was peripheral blood. These receptors were obtained from a man in his 60s with COVID-19, enrolled during active disease. The CDR3 runs from the conserved cysteine through the conserved F or W. Each record gives: J gene, V gene, D gene, clone size, CDR3 protein, CDR3 DNA. D genes are given only for firm matches. A row's size may be missing; if present it is once, few, many or a size class.

j_gene: TRBJ1-2; v_gene: TRBV6-1; d_gene: .; abundance: .; CDR3aa: CASSEVRGSHGYTF; CDR3nt: TGTGCCAGCAGTGAAGTGAGGGGGAGTCATGGCTACACCTTC
j_gene: TRBJ2-4; v_gene: TRBV28; d_gene: .; abundance: .; CDR3aa: CASSFSTGLKNIQYF; CDR3nt: TGTGCCAGCAGTTTTTCTACAGGGCTTAAAAACATTCAGTACTTC
j_gene: TRBJ2-3; v_gene: TRBV18; d_gene: TRBD2; abundance: .; CDR3aa: CASSSGTSGGETQYF; CDR3nt: TGTGCCAGCTCGTCTGGGACTAGCGGGGGGGAAACGCAGTATTTT
j_gene: TRBJ1-2; v_gene: TRBV14; d_gene: TRBD1; abundance: .; CDR3aa: CASSPLTGRMSF; CDR3nt: TGTGCCAGCAGCCCCCTGACAGGGAGAATGTCCTTC
j_gene: TRBJ2-2; v_gene: TRBV6-2/TRBV6-3; d_gene: TRBD1; abundance: .; CDR3aa: CASSYLGQDTGELFF; CDR3nt: TGTGCCAGCAGTTATCTAGGACAGGACACCGGGGAGCTGTTTTTT
j_gene: TRBJ2-1; v_gene: TRBV29-1; d_gene: TRBD2; abundance: once; CDR3aa: CSVGLNSGSYNEQFF; CDR3nt: TGCAGCGTTGGCCTTAATAGCGGGTCCTACAATGAGCAGTTCTTC
j_gene: TRBJ2-1; v_gene: TRBV18; d_gene: TRBD2; abundance: .; CDR3aa: CASSPPIAGATYNEQFF; CDR3nt: TGTGCCAGCTCACCACCCATAGCGGGAGCGACCTACAATGAGCAGTTCTTC
j_gene: TRBJ2-5; v_gene: TRBV7-3; d_gene: TRBD2; abundance: .; CDR3aa: CASSLTSGGAETQYF; CDR3nt: TGTGCCAGCAGCTTGACTAGCGGGGGGGCAGAGACCCAGTACTTC
j_gene: TRBJ1-2; v_gene: TRBV6-5; d_gene: .; abundance: .; CDR3aa: CASSISGGGYTF; CDR3nt: TGTGCCAGCAGTATATCGGGTGGGGGCTACACCTTC
j_gene: TRBJ1-3; v_gene: TRBV2; d_gene: .; abundance: .; CDR3aa: CASSWRSGNTIYF; CDR3nt: TGTGCCAGCAGCTGGAGATCTGGAAACACCATATATTTT
j_gene: TRBJ1-4; v_gene: TRBV2; d_gene: TRBD1; abundance: .; CDR3aa: CASRDRGQNANEKLFF; CDR3nt: TGTGCCAGCAGAGACAGGGGGCAGAATGCTAATGAAAAACTGTTTTTT
j_gene: TRBJ1-2; v_gene: TRBV11-3; d_gene: .; abundance: .; CDR3aa: CAGPGDYGYTF; CDR3nt: TGTGCCGGGCCGGGAGACTATGGCTACACCTTC
j_gene: TRBJ2-1; v_gene: TRBV9; d_gene: .; abundance: .; CDR3aa: CASSVDARGYYNEQFF; CDR3nt: TGTGCCAGCAGCGTAGACGCCAGGGGTTACTACAATGAGCAGTTCTTC
j_gene: TRBJ1-3; v_gene: TRBV6-5; d_gene: .; abundance: .; CDR3aa: CASSYSGGSGNTIYF; CDR3nt: TGTGCCAGCAGTTACTCGGGGGGAAGCGGTAACACCATATATTTT
j_gene: TRBJ2-5; v_gene: TRBV3-1/TRBV3-2; d_gene: .; abundance: .; CDR3aa: CASTTPGETQYF; CDR3nt: TGTGCCAGCACCACCCCGGGAGAGACCCAGTACTTC
j_gene: TRBJ1-5; v_gene: TRBV19; d_gene: .; abundance: .; CDR3aa: CASSILESTGRQPQHF; CDR3nt: TGTGCCAGTAGTATATTGGAATCTACAGGGAGACAGCCCCAGCATTTT
j_gene: TRBJ2-7; v_gene: TRBV6-5; d_gene: TRBD1; abundance: .; CDR3aa: CASSYYRDRGSTEQYF; CDR3nt: TGTGCCAGCAGTTACTATCGTGACAGGGGATCCACCGAGCAGTACTTC
j_gene: TRBJ2-5; v_gene: TRBV5-1; d_gene: .; abundance: .; CDR3aa: CASSLEPGLGETQYF; CDR3nt: TGCGCCAGCAGCTTGGAGCCAGGGCTGGGGGAGACCCAGTACTTC
j_gene: TRBJ2-5; v_gene: TRBV7-2; d_gene: .; abundance: .; CDR3aa: CASSFGSSYQETQYF; CDR3nt: TGTGCCAGCAGCTTTGGCAGTTCGTACCAAGAGACCCAGTACTTC
j_gene: TRBJ2-2; v_gene: TRBV19; d_gene: .; abundance: .; CDR3aa: CASSSPPGANTGELFF; CDR3nt: TGTGCCAGTAGTTCCCCCCCAGGGGCTAACACCGGGGAGCTGTTTTTT
j_gene: TRBJ2-1; v_gene: TRBV19; d_gene: .; abundance: .; CDR3aa: CASSIDQGYNEQFF; CDR3nt: TGTGCCAGTAGTATAGATCAGGGATACAATGAGCAGTTCTTC
j_gene: TRBJ1-1; v_gene: TRBV14; d_gene: .; abundance: .; CDR3aa: CASSQGALMNTEAFF; CDR3nt: TGTGCCAGCAGCCAAGGGGCCCTAATGAACACTGAAGCTTTCTTT
j_gene: TRBJ2-1; v_gene: TRBV14; d_gene: TRBD2; abundance: .; CDR3aa: CASSQDTSGLYNEQFF; CDR3nt: TGTGCCAGCAGCCAAGATACTAGCGGGCTGTACAATGAGCAGTTCTTC
j_gene: TRBJ1-6; v_gene: TRBV2; d_gene: TRBD1; abundance: .; CDR3aa: CASLWTGGASSPLHF; CDR3nt: TGTGCCAGCTTATGGACAGGGGGCGCGAGTTCACCCCTCCACTTT
j_gene: TRBJ1-2; v_gene: TRBV2; d_gene: TRBD1; abundance: .; CDR3aa: CATQETGSYGYTF; CDR3nt: TGTGCCACGCAAGAGACAGGGTCCTATGGCTACACCTTC
j_gene: TRBJ2-7; v_gene: TRBV6-1; d_gene: TRBD1; abundance: .; CDR3aa: CASREGQGAYEQYF; CDR3nt: TGTGCCAGCAGGGAAGGACAGGGGGCTTACGAGCAGTACTTC
j_gene: TRBJ1-2; v_gene: TRBV5-1; d_gene: .; abundance: .; CDR3aa: CASSLDSYGYTF; CDR3nt: TGCGCCAGCAGCTTGGATTCGTATGGCTACACCTTC
j_gene: TRBJ1-1; v_gene: TRBV4-1; d_gene: TRBD1; abundance: once; CDR3aa: CASSQVSWTGGRAFF; CDR3nt: TGCGCCAGCAGCCAAGTTTCTTGGACAGGGGGGCGAGCTTTCTTT
j_gene: TRBJ2-1; v_gene: TRBV4-1; d_gene: TRBD1; abundance: .; CDR3aa: CASSQERDRGQFF; CDR3nt: TGCGCCAGCAGCCAAGAAAGGGACAGGGGACAGTTCTTC
j_gene: TRBJ1-5; v_gene: TRBV10-3; d_gene: .; abundance: .; CDR3aa: CAISEQGGQPQHF; CDR3nt: TGTGCCATCAGTGAGCAGGGAGGGCAGCCCCAGCATTTT
j_gene: TRBJ2-7; v_gene: TRBV14; d_gene: .; abundance: .; CDR3aa: CASSHAYEQYF; CDR3nt: TGTGCCAGCAGCCACGCCTACGAGCAGTACTTC
j_gene: TRBJ2-3; v_gene: TRBV3-1/TRBV3-2; d_gene: TRBD2; abundance: .; CDR3aa: CASSLRGRGDDTQYF; CDR3nt: TGTGCCAGCAGCCTGAGAGGGCGGGGGGACGATACGCAGTATTTT
j_gene: TRBJ2-2; v_gene: TRBV9; d_gene: .; abundance: .; CDR3aa: CASSVDGRGGTGELFF; CDR3nt: TGTGCCAGCAGCGTAGATGGTAGGGGGGGCACCGGGGAGCTGTTTTTT
j_gene: TRBJ2-5; v_gene: TRBV14; d_gene: .; abundance: .; CDR3aa: CASSLVGVSQYF; CDR3nt: TGTGCCAGCAGCCTAGTAGGGGTGTCCCAGTACTTC
j_gene: TRBJ2-7; v_gene: TRBV6-5; d_gene: TRBD2; abundance: .; CDR3aa: CASRVAGATYEQYF; CDR3nt: TGTGCCAGCAGAGTAGCGGGAGCGACCTACGAGCAGTACTTC
j_gene: TRBJ2-3; v_gene: TRBV28; d_gene: .; abundance: .; CDR3aa: CASTLQGFTDTQYF; CDR3nt: TGTGCCAGCACCCTCCAGGGATTCACAGATACGCAGTATTTT
j_gene: TRBJ1-2; v_gene: TRBV4-1; d_gene: .; abundance: .; CDR3aa: CASSQVEGQDYGYTF; CDR3nt: TGCGCCAGCAGCCAAGTGGAGGGGCAGGACTATGGCTACACCTTC
j_gene: TRBJ2-1; v_gene: TRBV7-3; d_gene: .; abundance: .; CDR3aa: CASSLIGQSSYNEQFF; CDR3nt: TGTGCCAGCAGCTTAATCGGACAGAGCTCCTACAATGAGCAGTTCTTC
j_gene: TRBJ2-3; v_gene: TRBV5-1; d_gene: TRBD2; abundance: .; CDR3aa: CASSPRLAGGGTDTQYF; CDR3nt: TGCGCCAGCAGCCCAAGACTAGCGGGAGGGGGCACAGATACGCAGTATTTT
j_gene: TRBJ1-1; v_gene: TRBV29-1; d_gene: .; abundance: .; CDR3aa: CSTWATEAFF; CDR3nt: TGCAGCACCTGGGCAACTGAAGCTTTCTTT
j_gene: TRBJ2-1; v_gene: TRBV29-1; d_gene: .; abundance: .; CDR3aa: CSESTGSDEQFF; CDR3nt: TGCAGCGAGTCCACAGGGAGTGATGAGCAGTTCTTC
j_gene: TRBJ1-6; v_gene: TRBV27; d_gene: .; abundance: .; CDR3aa: CASSLTTTTFWALHF; CDR3nt: TGTGCCAGCAGTCTAACTACAACTACTTTTTGGGCCCTCCACTTT
j_gene: TRBJ1-2; v_gene: TRBV28; d_gene: TRBD1; abundance: .; CDR3aa: CASSLMVQGASGYTF; CDR3nt: TGTGCCAGCAGTTTAATGGTACAGGGGGCGTCTGGCTACACCTTC
j_gene: TRBJ1-1; v_gene: TRBV28; d_gene: TRBD1; abundance: .; CDR3aa: CASSGSGGLNTEAFF; CDR3nt: TGTGCCAGCAGTGGATCAGGGGGCCTGAACACTGAAGCTTTCTTT
j_gene: TRBJ2-2; v_gene: TRBV5-4; d_gene: TRBD1; abundance: .; CDR3aa: CASSLWGDRVVTGELFF; CDR3nt: TGTGCCAGCAGCTTATGGGGAGACAGGGTGGTAACCGGGGAGCTGTTTTTT
j_gene: TRBJ2-1; v_gene: TRBV13; d_gene: TRBD2; abundance: .; CDR3aa: CASSAGLGTRNEQFF; CDR3nt: TGTGCCAGCAGCGCCGGACTAGGGACGAGAAATGAGCAGTTCTTC
j_gene: TRBJ1-4; v_gene: TRBV11-2; d_gene: .; abundance: .; CDR3aa: CASSLAGATNEKLFF; CDR3nt: TGTGCCAGCAGCTTAGCAGGGGCAACTAATGAAAAACTGTTTTTT
j_gene: TRBJ2-7; v_gene: TRBV11-1; d_gene: TRBD2; abundance: .; CDR3aa: CASSLDSSGISYEQYF; CDR3nt: TGTGCCAGCAGCTTAGATTCCAGCGGGATCTCCTACGAGCAGTACTTC
j_gene: TRBJ2-2; v_gene: TRBV5-6; d_gene: TRBD2; abundance: .; CDR3aa: CASSLGLIIGELFF; CDR3nt: TGTGCCAGCAGCCTGGGACTAATCATCGGGGAGCTGTTTTTT
j_gene: TRBJ1-2; v_gene: TRBV29-1; d_gene: .; abundance: .; CDR3aa: CSVEESGRAGGYTF; CDR3nt: TGCAGCGTTGAAGAATCCGGCAGGGCCGGTGGCTACACCTTC
j_gene: TRBJ1-2; v_gene: TRBV5-4; d_gene: TRBD1; abundance: .; CDR3aa: CASSLWSSRQGDYGYTF; CDR3nt: TGTGCCAGCAGCTTGTGGTCGTCACGTCAGGGGGACTATGGCTACACCTTC
j_gene: TRBJ2-5; v_gene: TRBV24-1; d_gene: TRBD1; abundance: .; CDR3aa: CATSETTGGLGTQYF; CDR3nt: TGTGCCACCAGTGAAACAACAGGGGGCCTTGGGACCCAGTACTTC
j_gene: TRBJ2-7; v_gene: TRBV5-5; d_gene: TRBD1; abundance: .; CDR3aa: CASSLGMDRVLDEQYF; CDR3nt: TGTGCCAGCAGCTTGGGGATGGACAGGGTTCTCGACGAGCAGTACTTC
j_gene: TRBJ1-5; v_gene: TRBV2; d_gene: TRBD1; abundance: .; CDR3aa: CASSEDRGGNQPQHF; CDR3nt: TGTGCCAGCAGTGAAGACAGGGGAGGCAATCAGCCCCAGCATTTT
j_gene: TRBJ2-7; v_gene: TRBV28; d_gene: .; abundance: .; CDR3aa: CASSSTYEQYF; CDR3nt: TGTGCCAGCAGTTCCACCTACGAGCAGTACTTC